Below are 17 T cell receptor beta chains sequenced from a single sample in a study of T cell changes during pregnancy in multiple sclerosis (dated by TCRdb to between 2018 and 2021). Libraries were prepared through the immunoSEQ multiplex PCR assay. TCRdb limited this immuneACCESS table to in-frame rearrangements with V and J called. A share of clones is missing; checked studies link under half to unresolved V genes, and the rest is unexplained. This sample lists around 27,000 clones; approximately 92% were detected once. Of the sample, 0.71% is held by the ten largest clones. Material: CD4+ T cells from peripheral blood mononuclear cells, obtained in the first trimester of pregnancy. All receptors derive from a female donor with multiple sclerosis, enrolled in a pregnancy study.

The chain joins TRBV6-5 to TRBJ1-1; unclear D gene. CDR1 is MNHEY, CDR2 SVGAGI, per germline. The V gene lost 2 bases and the J gene lost 4 bases, with 14 bases spanning the gap. The CDR3 covers 15 residues. The CDR3 protein is CASSYMGGVGTEAFF. CDR3 bases: TGTGCCAGCAGTTACATGGGAGGTGTTGGCACTGAAGCTTTCTTT.

The V and J genes are TRBV2 and TRBJ2-1; 7 positions match TRBD1. CDR3 size: 14 residues. CDR1 is SNHLY, CDR2 FYNNEI, per germline. V trimming: 7 bases; J trimming: 7 bases; junction bases outside the gene matches: 10. The CDR3 nucleotides are TGTGCCAGCACCGAGACAGGGCTGTCGAATGAGCAGTTCTTC. Amino acid sequence: CASTETGLSNEQFF.

This chain joins TRBV2 and TRBJ2-3, with 10 bases fitting TRBD2. CDR1 is SNHLY and CDR2 is FYNNEI in the germline V gene. V shed 6 bases and J 6 bases; nucleotides not matched to a gene: 12. The CDR3 runs to 16 residues. CDR3 residues: CASREERGGVMDTQYF. CDR3 bases: TGTGCCAGCAGGGAGGAGCGGGGGGGCGTGATGGATACGCAGTATTTT. Complete variable domain (other parts from reference TRBV2 and TRBJ2-3): EPEVTQTPSHQVTQMGQEVILRCVPISNHLYFYWYRQILGQKVEFLVSFYNNEISEKSEIFDDQFSVERPDGSNFTLKIRSTKLEDSAMYFCASREERGGVMDTQYFGPGTRLTVL.

This chain connects TRBV7-2 to TRBJ1-2; the D gene is possibly TRBD1 (5 bases). CDR1 and CDR2 (germline): SGHTA, FQGNSA. V shed 5 bases and J shed 4 bases, with 11 bases lying between them. The CDR3 loop spans 13 amino acids. The CDR3 loop is CASSVGASYGYTF. The CDR3 region has the DNA TGTGCCAGCAGCGTAGGGGCCAGCTATGGCTACACCTTC.

With respect to this clone: Other DNA sequences in this specimen translate into the identical CDR3. The chain joins TRBV7-9 to TRBJ2-1; 7 bases map to TRBD2. The CDR3 loop spans 16 amino acids. In germline, CDR1 is SEHNR, CDR2 FQNEAQ (reference sequence). The trim removed 0 bases at V and 2 bases at J, leaving 4 bases unmatched. CDR3 residues: CASSLALAGAYNEQFF. CDR3 coding DNA: TGTGCCAGCAGCTTAGCGCTGGCGGGGGCCTACAATGAGCAGTTCTTC.

V and J are TRBV27 and TRBJ1-2, with D perhaps TRBD1 (6 bases). V shed 3 bases and J shed 5 bases, with 13 bases lying between them. Per germline, CDR1 MNHEY and CDR2 SMNVEV (reference sequence). The CDR3 runs to 14 residues. CDR3 nucleotide sequence: TGTGCCAGCAGTTTCTCCGGACAGCCGTATGGCTACACCTTC. This gives the protein CASSFSGQPYGYTF.

This chain joins TRBV7-2 and TRBJ2-3, with TRBD2 identical over 9 bases. V lost 6 bases, J lost 2 bases, and 6 bases stayed unmatched. The CDR3 has 15 amino acids. The germline V gene has CDR1 SGHTA and CDR2 FQGNSA. The CDR3 region is CASSLLAGPTDTQYF. The CDR3 nucleotides read TGTGCCAGCAGTTTGCTAGCGGGGCCCACAGATACGCAGTATTTT.

J is TRBJ1-2 and V is TRBV19, with a weak D call TRBD1 (6 bases). V was trimmed by 5 bases and J by 5 bases, leaving 15 bases between them. The CDR3 is 14 residues long. The germline V gene encodes CDR1 LNHDA and CDR2 SQIVND (reference sequence). The CDR3 loop reads CASSARDKLYGYTF. The CDR3 DNA is TGTGCCAGTAGTGCCCGGGACAAACTATATGGCTACACCTTC.

This clone appeared a single time. V gene TRBV7-9 combines with J gene TRBJ1-3; a possible D gene is TRBD1 (6 bases). Germline CDR1 reads SEHNR; CDR2 reads FQNEAQ (reference sequence). Trimming left V 8 bases short and J 3 bases short, with 8 bases between. The CDR3 consists of 12 residues. Here the CDR3 reads CASHRVGNTIYF. The CDR3 region has the DNA TGTGCCAGCCACAGGGTTGGAAACACCATATATTTT.

This chain uses TRBV27 with TRBJ1-1; 7 bases map to TRBD1. This CDR3 contains 14 residues. Trimming removed 5 bases from V and 2 bases from J; junction bases left unmatched: 5. CDR1 is MNHEY and CDR2 is SMNVEV in the germline V gene (reference sequence). CDR3: CASSTRTGNTEAFF. The CDR3 DNA reads as TGTGCCAGCAGTACGCGGACAGGAAACACTGAAGCTTTCTTT.

The V and J genes are TRBV28 and TRBJ2-3; D might be TRBD1 (6 bases). V gave up 4 bases and J gave up 6 bases, with 14 bases separating them. Germline assignment: CDR1 MDHEN and CDR2 SYDVKM. The CDR3 is made up of 14 amino acids. The CDR3 DNA reads TGTGCCAGCAGTTCGGACAGAGCTCAGGATACGCAGTATTTT. Its translation is CASSSDRAQDTQYF.

The chain couples TRBV5-1 to TRBJ1-1; 10 nucleotides line up with TRBD1. The CDR3 totals 14 residues. V shed 5 bases, J shed 1 base, and the junction held 2 bases outside the gene matches. From germline, CDR1 is SGHRS and CDR2 YFSETQ. CDR3 sequence: CASSWDRGNTEAFF. The CDR3 DNA follows: TGCGCCAGCAGTTGGGACAGGGGGAACACTGAAGCTTTCTTT.

This chain joins TRBV11-3 and TRBJ2-1, with 8 bases fitting TRBD2. V lost 3 bases and J lost 5; bases outside the gene matches: 3. Per the germline V gene, CDR1 is SGHNT and CDR2 is YENEEA. This CDR3 region has 14 residues. CDR3 DNA: TGTGCCAGCAGCTTCGGGGGGGGCCACAATGAGCAGTTCTTC. It encodes CASSFGGGHNEQFF.

There are a few counts of this clone. This chain uses TRBV6-5 with TRBJ2-2; D gene uncertain. The CDR3 length is 14 residues. The V and J ends lost 2 bases and 1 base respectively, with 5 bases between them. Germline V CDR1 and CDR2: MNHEY, SVGAGI. DNA for the CDR3: TGTGCCAGCAGTTACCCAGTGAACACCGGGGAGCTGTTTTTT. Translation: CASSYPVNTGELFF.

This chain links TRBV5-1 with TRBJ2-5, with D perhaps matching TRBD2 (6 bases). Germline lookup yields CDR1 SGHRS and CDR2 YFSETQ. V was pared by 0 bases and J by 5 bases, with 23 bases between. The CDR3 contains 18 residues. The CDR3 loop reads CASSLGVDPRDSGETQYF. For the CDR3, the DNA is TGCGCCAGCAGCTTGGGCGTAGATCCCCGGGACTCCGGGGAGACCCAGTACTTC.

The chain couples TRBV30 to TRBJ1-5, with a possible D match to TRBD1 (6 bases). The CDR3 loop spans 14 amino acids. Germline CDR1 and CDR2: GTSNPN and SVGIG (reference sequence). Trimming removed 1 base from V and 3 bases from J, with 10 bases in between. The CDR3 DNA sequence: TGTGCCTGGAGTGGGGGGGGCTCCAATCAGCCCCAGCATTTT. Amino acids: CAWSGGGSNQPQHF. The full variable domain, its missing parts supplied by reference TRBV30 and TRBJ1-5, is SQTIHQWPATLVQPVGSPLSLECTVEGTSNPNLYWYRQAAGRGLQLLFYSVGIGQISSEVPQNLSASRPQDRQFILSSKKLLLSDSGFYLCAWSGGGSNQPQHFGDGTRLSIL.

The chain joins TRBV5-1 to TRBJ2-2; 8 bases are shared with TRBD1. CDR3 length: 17 amino acids. The germline gives CDR1 SGHRS, CDR2 YFSETQ. Trimming cost V 3 bases and J 0 bases; bases outside gene matches: 7. CDR3 coding DNA: TGCGCCAGCAGCTCTCAACCGGGACAGGCGAACACCGGGGAGCTGTTTTTT. It encodes CASSSQPGQANTGELFF.